These T cell receptor beta chains were read from a single sample in a study of T cell responses to AZD1222 COVID-19 vaccine. Only in-frame clones appear in the TCRdb table, and some are missing; sequencing was by immunoSEQ multiplex PCR. The sample shows 90,000 to 120,000 clones, approximately 90% of them seen only once. The sequenced sample was peripheral blood, obtained on day 0 of AZD1222 vaccination. These TCRs come from an adult in good health. Both conserved end residues are part of each CDR3. Part of the rows lack a size; the others show once, few, many or a class for expanded clones.

V	J	size	CDR3
TRBV19	TRBJ2-7	.	CASSIPGAYEQYF
TRBV21-1	TRBJ1-3	.	CASSKMTGGRNTIYF
TRBV5-1	TRBJ1-2	.	CASSLEPGSAYGYTF
TRBV5-1	TRBJ2-3	.	CASSLRGRPDTQYF
TRBV7-9	TRBJ2-1	.	CASSDPVGGPNEQFF
TRBV7-2	TRBJ1-6	.	CASKLVLTAKEVWNSPLHF
TRBV18	TRBJ1-4	.	CASSPGRTNEKLFF
TRBV10-1	TRBJ2-1	.	CASSPRLYNEQFF
TRBV3-1/TRBV3-2	TRBJ2-7	.	CASSQEASGAYEQYF
TRBV6-5	TRBJ1-5	few	CASSYQENQPQHF
TRBV11-2	TRBJ2-3	once	CASSSYRGRADTQYF
TRBV13	TRBJ2-1	.	CASSLRTGNNEQFF
TRBV11-2	TRBJ2-7	.	CASSFSSYEQYF
TRBV2	TRBJ2-7	few	CASSRGQAYEQYF
TRBV27	TRBJ2-2	once	CASKLTGLNTGELFF
TRBV5-3	TRBJ1-1	.	CARSLVQPEAFF
TRBV27	TRBJ1-1	.	CASSRNNANTEAFF
TRBV5-4	TRBJ2-2	.	CASSLGVGNTGELFF
TRBV11-2	TRBJ1-2	once	CASSSSQGFHYGYTF
TRBV4-1	TRBJ2-1	.	CASRPVQGIEQFF
TRBV5-6	TRBJ2-7	.	CASSLYRQGTYEQYF
TRBV10-3	TRBJ2-7	.	CATEDRGFYEQYF
TRBV30	TRBJ2-7	once	CAWSVLGGQYF
TRBV5-1	TRBJ1-1	.	CASSLGSGPAGTEAFF
TRBV6-1	TRBJ1-4	.	CASSELAAGGREKLFF
TRBV5-1	TRBJ2-1	.	CASSPRDTGQTEQFF
TRBV21-1	TRBJ2-5	.	CASSTLKPLPETQYF
TRBV18	TRBJ2-7	.	CASSPGQGSYEQYF
TRBV9	TRBJ2-3	.	CASSVVPGQTDTQYF
TRBV6-5	TRBJ1-3	.	CASSYSFYLSGNTIYF
TRBV19	TRBJ2-3	.	CASSPLVGGPADTQYF
TRBV4-1	TRBJ1-1	.	CASNLNTGEGEAFF
TRBV27	TRBJ1-5	.	CASSQGQVNQPQHF
TRBV21-1	TRBJ2-7	.	CASSKARKTGGSYEQYF